Listed here are 8 T cell receptor beta chains from one sample, sequenced in a study of molecular identifiers for immune sequencing clone quantification. TCRdb used MiXCR to reprocess the PCR reads, holding one entry per CDR3 protein. The top ten hold roughly 0.83% of the sample, which has approximately 670,000 distinct CDR3 sequences, less than 20% seen once. Sequenced sample: naive CD8+ T cells from blood, with Jurkat cell RNA spiked in. Specified subset: FACS-sorted CD8+CD4-CCR7+CD45RA+ naive T cells. Receptor source: a human donor in good health. Some libraries in this study had Jurkat cell RNA spiked in.

The chain carries TRBV20-1 and TRBJ2-7; tentatively, D is TRBD2 (5 bases). In germline, CDR1 is DFQATT, CDR2 SNEGSKA (reference sequence). The CDR3 has 16 amino acids. Deletions cut 0 bases from V and 2 bases from J, with 17 bases between. This CDR3 reads CSARDNSRVGTYEQYF. CDR3 DNA sequence: TGCAGTGCTAGAGATAACTCGCGGGTTGGGACCTACGAGCAGTACTTC.

A few counts support this clonotype. This CDR3 is CASSSETNTEAFF. The CDR3 bases are TGTGCCAGCAGCTCCGAAACGAACACTGAAGCTTTCTTT. This chain joins TRBV7-6 and TRBJ1-1; D call uncertain. Germline V gene lookup returns CDR1 SGHVS and CDR2 FNYEAQ. The CDR3 totals 13 residues. Trimming pared 4 bases from V and 1 base from J, leaving 7 bases between.

Many counts were recorded for this clonotype. V and J are TRBV20-1 and TRBJ2-2, with a possible D match to TRBD2 (5 bases). From germline, CDR1 is DFQATT and CDR2 SNEGSKA (reference sequence). The CDR3 runs to 15 residues. V was clipped by 0 bases and J by 4 bases, with 12 bases between them. The chain's CDR3 is CSARDPAGVTGELFF. As DNA, the CDR3 is TGCAGTGCTAGAGATCCTGCGGGCGTCACCGGGGAGCTGTTTTTT.

This clonotype was recorded many times. This rearrangement joins TRBV20-1 to TRBJ2-3; D tentatively reads TRBD1 or TRBD2 (5 bases each). This CDR3 region has 15 residues. The V end lost 0 bases, the J end lost 5 bases, and 15 bases lay between the germline ends. Germline V gives CDR1 DFQATT, CDR2 SNEGSKA (reference sequence). The CDR3 region is CSARDSGTLGDTQYF. CDR3 in DNA: TGCAGTGCTAGAGATTCCGGGACCCTGGGAGATACGCAGTATTTT.

This clonotype was recorded at least ten times. This chain uses TRBV28 with TRBJ1-5; D unresolved. In germline, CDR1 is MDHEN, CDR2 SYDVKM. There are 11 residues in the CDR3. Trimming pared 5 bases from V and 5 bases from J, leaving 4 bases between. The CDR3 region has the DNA TGTGCCAGCAGTGCCGATCAGCCCCAGCATTTT. Translated, it gives CASSADQPQHF. Together with reference TRBV28 and TRBJ1-5, the CDR3 gives the full variable domain: DVKVTQSSRYLVKRTGEKVFLECVQDMDHENMFWYRQDPGLGLRLIYFSYDVKMKEKGDIPEGYSVSREKKERFSLILESASTNQTSMYLCASSADQPQHFGDGTRLSIL.

A few counts support this clonotype. The rearrangement links TRBV9 to TRBJ2-5; the D gene is possibly TRBD2 (5 bases). Germline values: CDR1 SGDLS, CDR2 YYNGEE. V lost 7 bases, J lost 5 bases, and 15 bases lay in between. The CDR3 loop spans 13 amino acids. CDR3: CASGTGLSETQYF. For the CDR3, the DNA is TGTGCCAGCGGTACGGGGTTGTCCGAGACCCAGTACTTC.

About this clonotype: A read error may be the cause here, since a much bigger clone is one base away. The chain is built from TRBV6-5 and TRBJ1-5; D unresolved. Per germline, CDR1 MNHEY and CDR2 SVGAGI. The CDR3 covers 13 residues. V was pared by 1 base and J by 3 bases, with 4 bases between. This CDR3 reads CASSYLTNQPQHF. CDR3 DNA sequence: TGTGCCAGCAGTTACTTGACCAATCAGCCCCAGCATTTT.

About this clonotype: A much larger clone differs by one base, so this may be a read error. In DNA, the CDR3 is TGCGCCAGCAGCTCGGCTAGCGACCTAAGCACAGATACGCAGTATTTT. It is translated as CASSSASDLSTDTQYF. The V gene is TRBV4-3, the J gene TRBJ2-3; tentative D call: TRBD2 (6 bases). The CDR3 contains 16 residues. The V and J ends lost 5 bases and 0 bases respectively, with 15 bases between them. Germline CDR1 reads LGHNA; CDR2 reads YSLEER.